This is a list of T cell receptor beta chains from one sample in a study of CD8 T cells in ankylosing spondylitis. Each CDR3 protein is one row after TCRdb ran MiXCR on the 5' RACE reads. The sample lists hundreds of thousands of distinct CDR3 sequences, roughly 10% occurring once. The sample consisted of blood, either unsorted or a sorted T cell fraction (not recorded which). The source is a male donor with ankylosing spondylitis. The CDR3 runs from the conserved cysteine through the conserved F or W. Each record gives: D gene, V gene, J gene, clone size, CDR3 protein, CDR3 DNA. D genes are given only for firm matches. Clone size is given for some rows only: seen once, a few or many times, or a class if the clone is expanded.

D: -; V: TRBV5-1; J: TRBJ1-4; size: -; CDR3: CASSYGQPNEKLFF; DNA: TGCGCCAGCAGCTATGGGCAGCCAAATGAAAAACTGTTTTTT
D: TRBD2; V: TRBV10-3; J: TRBJ2-1; size: few; CDR3: CAISGTSGSSHNEQFF; DNA: TGTGCCATCAGCGGGACTAGCGGGAGTTCCCACAATGAGCAGTTCTTC
D: -; V: TRBV10-3; J: TRBJ1-3; size: -; CDR3: CAISDRGNSGNTIYF; DNA: TGTGCCATCAGTGATAGGGGCAACTCTGGAAACACCATATATTTT
D: TRBD1; V: TRBV5-1; J: TRBJ2-7; size: -; CDR3: CASSLQGADEQYF; DNA: TGCGCCAGCAGCTTACAGGGGGCCGACGAGCAGTACTTC
D: -; V: TRBV5-6; J: TRBJ1-5; size: -; CDR3: CASAGSGKGNQPQHF; DNA: TGTGCCAGCGCCGGCTCGGGTAAAGGCAATCAGCCCCAGCATTTT
D: TRBD1; V: TRBV5-1; J: TRBJ1-6; size: -; CDR3: CASSFWTGIGSPLHF; DNA: TGCGCCAGCAGCTTCTGGACAGGGATAGGCTCACCCCTCCACTTT
D: -; V: TRBV6-5; J: TRBJ1-6; size: few; CDR3: CASSYGALGNSPLHF; DNA: TGTGCCAGCAGCTACGGGGCCCTGGGGAATTCACCCCTCCACTTT
D: -; V: TRBV5-1; J: TRBJ2-4; size: few; CDR3: CASSSGQNADGKNIQYF; DNA: TGCGCCAGCAGCTCGGGGCAAAACGCGGATGGCAAAAACATTCAGTACTTC
D: TRBD2; V: TRBV28; J: TRBJ2-4; size: -; CDR3: CASSLGLASVQNIQYF; DNA: TGTGCCAGCAGCCTTGGACTAGCGTCTGTTCAAAACATTCAGTACTTC
D: -; V: TRBV5-1; J: TRBJ2-3; size: -; CDR3: CASSSVGASSTDTQYF; DNA: TGCGCCAGCAGCTCGGTCGGCGCCTCTAGCACAGATACGCAGTATTTT
D: TRBD1; V: TRBV12-3/TRBV12-4; J: TRBJ2-1; size: many; CDR3: CASSRDRMTYNEQFF; DNA: TGTGCCAGCAGTCGGGACAGGATGACCTACAATGAGCAGTTCTTC
D: -; V: TRBV25-1; J: TRBJ1-3; size: -; CDR3: CASSVSRGFGNTIYF; DNA: TGTGCCAGCAGTGTTAGCAGGGGATTTGGAAACACCATATATTTT
D: -; V: TRBV11-2; J: TRBJ2-3; size: many; CDR3: CASSFPSVGTDTQYF; DNA: TGTGCCAGCAGCTTTCCTAGCGTCGGCACAGATACGCAGTATTTT
D: TRBD1; V: TRBV6-2/TRBV6-3; J: TRBJ1-6; size: -; CDR3: CASSYEGTAYNSPLHF; DNA: TGTGCCAGCAGTTACGAGGGGACAGCCTATAATTCACCCCTCCACTTT
D: -; V: TRBV7-3; J: TRBJ2-7; size: -; CDR3: CASSLLGPGGYEQYF; DNA: TGTGCCAGCAGCCTCCTTGGACCCGGGGGCTACGAGCAGTACTTC
D: -; V: TRBV7-2; J: TRBJ2-7; size: -; CDR3: CASSHRQTEQYF; DNA: TGTGCCAGCAGCCACAGACAGACCGAGCAGTACTTC
D: TRBD2; V: TRBV20-1; J: TRBJ2-7; size: many; CDR3: CSARDSSGWLYEQYF; DNA: TGCAGTGCTAGAGATTCTAGCGGGTGGCTTTACGAGCAGTACTTC
D: TRBD2; V: TRBV2; J: TRBJ2-1; size: -; CDR3: CASGTERGVGEQFF; DNA: TGTGCCAGCGGAACTGAGCGGGGGGTCGGTGAGCAGTTCTTC
D: -; V: TRBV4-3; J: TRBJ2-2; size: -; CDR3: CASSQEIGGGAGELFF; DNA: TGCGCCAGCAGCCAAGAGATTGGGGGGGGCGCCGGGGAGCTGTTTTTT
D: -; V: TRBV6-1; J: TRBJ1-2; size: -; CDR3: CASRRDPLLRGYGYTF; DNA: TGTGCCAGCAGACGGGACCCTCTCCTCCGGGGCTATGGCTACACCTTC
D: -; V: TRBV5-1; J: TRBJ1-4; size: few; CDR3: CASSDRPNEKLFF; DNA: TGCGCCAGCAGTGATCGGCCTAATGAAAAACTGTTTTTT
D: -; V: TRBV7-6; J: TRBJ2-1; size: -; CDR3: CASSPNGRIIRPREQFF; DNA: TGTGCCAGCAGCCCTAACGGCCGTATTATCAGGCCTAGGGAGCAGTTCTTC
D: -; V: TRBV6-1; J: TRBJ2-3; size: -; CDR3: CASRDPNRDTQYF; DNA: TGTGCCAGCAGGGACCCGAACAGAGATACGCAGTATTTT
D: -; V: TRBV5-6; J: TRBJ1-5; size: few; CDR3: CASSFYGGDGSNQPQHF; DNA: TGTGCCAGCAGCTTCTATGGAGGGGACGGTAGCAATCAGCCCCAGCATTTT
D: TRBD1; V: TRBV6-5; J: TRBJ1-4; size: few; CDR3: CASSYRYRGYNEKLFF; DNA: TGTGCCAGCAGTTACCGTTACAGGGGCTATAATGAAAAACTGTTTTTT
D: -; V: TRBV11-3; J: TRBJ2-1; size: -; CDR3: CASSLRGGGEEFF; DNA: TGTGCCAGCAGCTTAAGAGGGGGAGGAGAGGAGTTCTTC
D: -; V: TRBV5-1; J: TRBJ2-6; size: -; CDR3: CASSSPRDGANVLTF; DNA: TGCGCCAGCAGCTCCCCGAGGGATGGGGCCAACGTCCTGACTTTC
D: -; V: TRBV5-1; J: TRBJ1-1; size: many; CDR3: CASSLESEAEAFF; DNA: TGCGCCAGCAGCTTGGAGAGCGAGGCTGAAGCTTTCTTT
D: -; V: TRBV20-1; J: TRBJ2-3; size: -; CDR3: CSAKKGGVATDTQYF; DNA: TGCAGTGCAAAAAAGGGTGGGGTGGCCACAGATACGCAGTATTTT
D: -; V: TRBV7-2; J: TRBJ2-3; size: -; CDR3: CASSLLGLIGDTQYF; DNA: TGTGCCAGCAGCTTATTGGGATTAATCGGAGATACGCAGTATTTT
D: -; V: TRBV20-1; J: TRBJ2-7; size: many; CDR3: CSASPSRLDIPPEQYF; DNA: TGCAGTGCTAGCCCCTCCAGACTAGATATTCCCCCCGAGCAGTACTTC
D: -; V: TRBV10-3; J: TRBJ1-1; size: -; CDR3: CAISESRSDEAFF; DNA: TGTGCCATCAGTGAGTCACGGTCGGATGAAGCTTTCTTT
D: -; V: TRBV20-1; J: TRBJ2-3; size: few; CDR3: CSAGATDTQYF; DNA: TGCAGTGCCGGGGCCACAGATACGCAGTATTTT
D: -; V: TRBV5-1; J: TRBJ1-2; size: few; CDR3: CASSPDKDGYTF; DNA: TGCGCCAGCAGCCCGGATAAGGATGGCTACACCTTC
D: -; V: TRBV6-5; J: TRBJ2-5; size: -; CDR3: CASSYSVAVAETQYF; DNA: TGTGCCAGCAGTTACTCGGTAGCGGTGGCCGAGACCCAGTACTTC
D: -; V: TRBV10-3; J: TRBJ1-1; size: few; CDR3: CAIGGPTNTEAFF; DNA: TGTGCCATCGGGGGACCCACTAACACTGAAGCTTTCTTT
D: TRBD2; V: TRBV4-3; J: TRBJ2-3; size: -; CDR3: CASSQVGTGLVLGDTQYF; DNA: TGCGCCAGCAGCCAAGTCGGTACGGGACTAGTGCTGGGAGATACGCAGTATTTT
D: -; V: TRBV20-1; J: TRBJ1-6; size: few; CDR3: CSALGSRGFSPLHF; DNA: TGCAGTGCTCTTGGGTCGAGGGGGTTTTCACCCCTCCACTTT